This T cell receptor beta chain was retrieved from a study of CD8 T cells in ankylosing spondylitis. TCRdb reanalysed the 5' RACE reads using MiXCR and keeps one entry per CDR3 protein. The table has under 150,000 distinct CDR3 sequences, 9.3% seen once; the top ten hold 2.5% to 3.5%. The sample holds many counts of this clonotype. Its matching antigen is unknown. Deletions cut 6 bases from V and 0 bases from J, with 12 bases between. CDR3 length: 14 amino acids. Germline V gene data show CDR1 as SQVTM and CDR2 as ANQGSEA. Study results and limitations: Significant enrichment of disease-linked clones was reportedly seen in matched ankylosing spondylitis synovial fluid. A TCR beta motif made of fewer than ten highly homologous variants seemed typical of ankylosing spondylitis blood. With a CD8+ phenotype, disease-linked clones were relatively rare in peripheral blood.

Sequenced input: blood, either unsorted or a sorted T cell fraction (not recorded which). The origin of this receptor is a male donor with ankylosing spondylitis or in good health (not recorded which). The rearrangement links TRBV29-1 to TRBJ1-3; D not certain. The CDR3 sequence is CSVAPAFSGNTIYF. The CDR3 region has the DNA TGCAGCGTCGCCCCAGCTTTCTCTGGAAACACCATATATTTT.